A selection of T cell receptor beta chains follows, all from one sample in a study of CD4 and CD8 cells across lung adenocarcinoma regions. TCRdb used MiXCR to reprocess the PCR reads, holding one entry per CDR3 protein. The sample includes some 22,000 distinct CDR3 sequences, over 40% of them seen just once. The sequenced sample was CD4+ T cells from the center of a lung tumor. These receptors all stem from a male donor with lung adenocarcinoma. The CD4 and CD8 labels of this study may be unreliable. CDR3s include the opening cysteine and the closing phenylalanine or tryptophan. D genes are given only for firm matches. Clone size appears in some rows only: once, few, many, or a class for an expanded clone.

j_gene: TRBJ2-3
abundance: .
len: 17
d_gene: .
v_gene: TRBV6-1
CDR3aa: CASSRDPRGGSTDTQYF
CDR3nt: TGTGCTAGCAGCCGCGACCCGAGGGGGGGATCCACAGATACGCAGTATTTT

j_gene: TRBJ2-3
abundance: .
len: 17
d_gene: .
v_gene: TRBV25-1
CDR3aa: CASSVGFVRGATNTQYF
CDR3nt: TGTGCCAGCTCGGTGGGGTTCGTTAGGGGAGCCACAAATACGCAGTATTTC

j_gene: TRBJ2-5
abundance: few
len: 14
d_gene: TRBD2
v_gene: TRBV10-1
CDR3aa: CASNPGTSDETQYF
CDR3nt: TGCGCCAGCAACCCGGGGACTAGCGACGAGACCCAGTACTTC

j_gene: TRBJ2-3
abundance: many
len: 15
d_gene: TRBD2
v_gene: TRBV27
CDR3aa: CASSLSPSGADTQYF
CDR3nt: TGTGCCAGCAGTTTATCGCCTAGCGGAGCAGATACGCAGTATTTT

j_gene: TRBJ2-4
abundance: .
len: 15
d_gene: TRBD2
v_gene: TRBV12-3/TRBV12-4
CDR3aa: CASSLSGDWRNIQYF
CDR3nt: TGTGCCAGCAGCCTAAGCGGGGACTGGAGAAACATTCAGTACTTC

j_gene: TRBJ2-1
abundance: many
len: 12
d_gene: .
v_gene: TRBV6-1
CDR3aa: CASRRAPYEQFF
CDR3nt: TGTGCCAGCAGGAGGGCCCCGTACGAGCAGTTCTTC

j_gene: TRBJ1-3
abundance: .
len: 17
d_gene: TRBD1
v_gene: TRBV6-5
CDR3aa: CASSYSGQGFGGNTIYF
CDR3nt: TGTGCCAGCAGTTACTCGGGACAGGGGTTCGGTGGAAACACCATATATTTT

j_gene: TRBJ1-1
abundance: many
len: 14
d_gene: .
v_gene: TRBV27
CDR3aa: CASSYRGTLGEAFF
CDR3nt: TGTGCCAGCAGTTATCGGGGTACCTTAGGGGAAGCTTTCTTT

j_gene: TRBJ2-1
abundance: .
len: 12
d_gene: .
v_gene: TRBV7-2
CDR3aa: CASSLWGNEQFF
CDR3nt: TGTGCCAGCAGCTTGTGGGGGAATGAGCAGTTCTTC

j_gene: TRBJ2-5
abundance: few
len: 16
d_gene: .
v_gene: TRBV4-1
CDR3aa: CASSSRFPSQGETQYF
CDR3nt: TGCGCCAGCAGCTCAAGGTTCCCTTCCCAGGGCGAGACCCAGTACTTC

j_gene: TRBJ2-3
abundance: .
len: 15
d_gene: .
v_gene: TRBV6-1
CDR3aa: CASSLQAGSPGAQYF
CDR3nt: TGTGCCAGCAGCCTCCAGGCCGGAAGTCCAGGGGCGCAGTATTTT

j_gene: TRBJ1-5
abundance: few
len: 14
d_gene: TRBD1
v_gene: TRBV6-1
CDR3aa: CASSPGTGDWPQHF
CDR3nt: TGTGCCAGCAGCCCCGGGACAGGTGATTGGCCCCAGCATTTT

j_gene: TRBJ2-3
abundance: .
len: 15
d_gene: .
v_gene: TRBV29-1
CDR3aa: CSATGQIASTNTQYF
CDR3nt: TGCAGCGCGACCGGACAGATAGCTAGCACAAACACTCAGTACTTT

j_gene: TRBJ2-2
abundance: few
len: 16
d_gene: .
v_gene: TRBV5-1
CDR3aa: CASSFLSGQNTGELFF
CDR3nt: TGCGCCAGCAGCTTCTTGAGCGGGCAAAACACCGGGGAGCTGTTTTTT

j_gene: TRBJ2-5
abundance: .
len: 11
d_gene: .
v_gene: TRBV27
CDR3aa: CASSYQETQYF
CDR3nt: TGTGCCAGCAGTTATCAAGAGACCCAGTACTTC

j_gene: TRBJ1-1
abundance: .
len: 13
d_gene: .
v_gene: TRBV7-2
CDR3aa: CASSAGSYTEAFF
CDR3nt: TGTGCCAGCAGCGCCGGAAGCTACACTGAAGCTTTCTTT

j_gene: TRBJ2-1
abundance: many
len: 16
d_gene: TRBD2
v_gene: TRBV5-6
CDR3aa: CASYSTSGAAYNEQFF
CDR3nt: TGTGCCAGTTACTCGACTAGCGGGGCGGCCTACAATGAGCAGTTCTTC

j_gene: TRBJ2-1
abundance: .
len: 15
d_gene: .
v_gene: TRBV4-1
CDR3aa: CASSQDPGLLSRKNF
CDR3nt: TGCGCCAGCAGCCAAGATCCGGGACTCCTCTCCCGGAAGAACTTC

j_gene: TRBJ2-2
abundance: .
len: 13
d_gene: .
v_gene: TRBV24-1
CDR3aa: CATSDTNTGEQFF
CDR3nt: TGTGCCACCAGTGATACTAACACAGGTGAGCAGTTTTTT

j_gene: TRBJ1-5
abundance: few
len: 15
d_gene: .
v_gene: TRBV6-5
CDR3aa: CASSYQQGHGQPQHF
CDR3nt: TGTGCCAGCAGTTATCAGCAGGGTCATGGTCAGCCCCAGCATTTT

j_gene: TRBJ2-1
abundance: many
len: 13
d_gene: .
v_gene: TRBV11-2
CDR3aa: CASSPDPYNEQFF
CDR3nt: TGTGCCAGCAGCCCCGACCCGTACAATGAGCAGTTCTTC

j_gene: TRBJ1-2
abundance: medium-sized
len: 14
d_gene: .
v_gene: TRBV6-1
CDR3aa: CASSEAWVPRGYTF
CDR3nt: TGTGCCAGCAGTGAAGCGTGGGTCCCTCGGGGCTACACCTTC

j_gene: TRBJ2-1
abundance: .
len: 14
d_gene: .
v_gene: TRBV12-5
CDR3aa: CASNLGSRYHEQFF
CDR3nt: TGTGCTAGCAACCTCGGGAGTAGGTACCATGAGCAGTTCTTC

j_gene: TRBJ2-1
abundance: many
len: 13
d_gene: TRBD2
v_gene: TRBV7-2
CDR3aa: CASSSLAEGGGFF
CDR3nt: TGTGCCAGCAGCTCGCTAGCGGAGGGCGGAGGGTTCTTC

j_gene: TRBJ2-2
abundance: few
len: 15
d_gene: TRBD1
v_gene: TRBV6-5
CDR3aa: CASRLQSVSTGALFF
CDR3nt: TGTGCCAGCAGACTCCAGTCCGTGAGCACAGGGGCGCTGTTTTTT

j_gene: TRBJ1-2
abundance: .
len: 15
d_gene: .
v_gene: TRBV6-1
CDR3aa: CASEREIRVQYGYTF
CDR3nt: TGTGCCAGTGAACGTGAGATCAGGGTCCAATATGGCTACACCTTC

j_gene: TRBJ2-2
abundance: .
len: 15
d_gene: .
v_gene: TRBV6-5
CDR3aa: CARRLQSVSPGELFF
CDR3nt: TGTGCCAGGAGACTCCAGTCCGTAAGCCCAGGGGAGCTGTTTTTT

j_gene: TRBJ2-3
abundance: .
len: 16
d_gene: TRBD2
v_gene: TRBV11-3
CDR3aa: CASSSYYPGRTDTQYF
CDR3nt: TGTGCCAGCAGCTCCTACTATCCCGGGAGGACAGATACGCAGTATTTT

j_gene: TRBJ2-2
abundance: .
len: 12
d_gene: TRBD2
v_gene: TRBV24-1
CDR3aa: CATRGGTGELFF
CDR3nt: TGTGCCACCCGCGGGGGAACCGGGGAGCTGTTTTTT

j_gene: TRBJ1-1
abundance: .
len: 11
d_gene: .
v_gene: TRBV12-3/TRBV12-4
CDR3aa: CASSLGTAAFF
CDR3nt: TGTGCCAGCAGTCTAGGGACTGCTGCTTTCTTT

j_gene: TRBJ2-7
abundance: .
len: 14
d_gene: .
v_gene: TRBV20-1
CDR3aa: CSARGAGTESKLYF
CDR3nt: TGCAGTGCTAGAGGCGCTGGGACGGAATCTAAACTGTACTTC

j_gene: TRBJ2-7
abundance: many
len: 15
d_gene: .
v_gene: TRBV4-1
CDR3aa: CASSQEPLSVYEQYF
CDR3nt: TGCGCCAGCAGCCAAGAACCCCTTAGTGTCTACGAGCAGTACTTC

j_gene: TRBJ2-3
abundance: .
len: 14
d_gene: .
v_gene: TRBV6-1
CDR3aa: CASSRSRGTDTQYF
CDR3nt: TGTGCCAGCAGTAGATCCAGGGGCACAGATACGCAGTATTTT

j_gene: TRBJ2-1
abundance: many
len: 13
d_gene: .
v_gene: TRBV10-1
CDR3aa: CASSRLPGNEQFF
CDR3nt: TGCGCCAGCAGCCGGCTGCCAGGGAATGAGCAGTTCTTC

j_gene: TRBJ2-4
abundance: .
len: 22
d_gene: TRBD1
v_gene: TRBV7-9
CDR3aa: CASSYWGTGAALEGAAQNTQYF
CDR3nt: TGTGCCAGCAGTTACTGGGGGACAGGGGCGGCGCTTGAGGGCGCGGCCCAAAACACTCAGTACTTC

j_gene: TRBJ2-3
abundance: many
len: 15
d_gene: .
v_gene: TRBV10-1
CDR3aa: CASSEQGAGADTQYF
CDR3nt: TGCGCCAGCAGTGAACAGGGAGCGGGCGCAGATACGCAGTATTTT

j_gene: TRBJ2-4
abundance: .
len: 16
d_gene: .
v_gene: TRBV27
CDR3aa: CASSPLRRRAKDTQYF
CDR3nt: TGTGCCAGCAGTCCACTGAGGCGGAGGGCCAAGGACACTCAGTATTTC

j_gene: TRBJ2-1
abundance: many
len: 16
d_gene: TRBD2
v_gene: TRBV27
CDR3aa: CASSIGRLAGFNEQFF
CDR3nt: TGTGCCAGCAGCATAGGAAGACTAGCGGGGTTCAATGAGCAGTTCTTC

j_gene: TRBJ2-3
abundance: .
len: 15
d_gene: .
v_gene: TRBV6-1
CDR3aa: CARSLQAVSPDELYF
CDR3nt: TGTGCCAGGAGCCTCCAGGCTGTAAGTCCCGATGAGCTGTATTTT

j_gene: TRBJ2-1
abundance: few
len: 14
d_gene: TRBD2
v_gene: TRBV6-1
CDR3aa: CASTFSGRADEQFF
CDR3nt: TGTGCCAGCACCTTTAGCGGGAGGGCCGATGAGCAGTTCTTC

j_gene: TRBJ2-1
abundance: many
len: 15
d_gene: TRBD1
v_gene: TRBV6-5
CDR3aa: CASSYGGTGAGEQFF
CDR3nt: TGTGCCAGCAGTTATGGGGGGACAGGGGCAGGTGAGCAGTTCTTC

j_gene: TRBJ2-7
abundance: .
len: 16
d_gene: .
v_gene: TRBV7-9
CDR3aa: CASGVLGGWGRDTQYF
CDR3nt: TGTGCCAGCGGGGTGCTCGGGGGCTGGGGCCGAGATACGCAGTACTTC

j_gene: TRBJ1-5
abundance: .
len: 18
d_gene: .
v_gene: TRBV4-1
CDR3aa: CASSPTYGTDYSNQPQHF
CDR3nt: TGCGCCAGCAGCCCGACATACGGGACGGATTATAGCAATCAGCCCCAGCATTTT

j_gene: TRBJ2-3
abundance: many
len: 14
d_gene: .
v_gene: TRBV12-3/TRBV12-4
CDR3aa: CASSPSPRTDTQYF
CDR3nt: TGTGCCAGCAGTCCCTCCCCGCGAACAGATACGCAGTATTTT

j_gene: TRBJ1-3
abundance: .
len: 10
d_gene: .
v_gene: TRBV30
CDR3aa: CAWGTNTIYF
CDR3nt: TGTGCCTGGGGAACAAACACCATATATTTT

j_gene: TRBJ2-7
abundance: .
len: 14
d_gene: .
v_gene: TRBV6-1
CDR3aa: CASSEPAPDYEQYF
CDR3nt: TGTGCCAGCAGTGAACCCGCCCCGGACTACGAGCAGTACTTC

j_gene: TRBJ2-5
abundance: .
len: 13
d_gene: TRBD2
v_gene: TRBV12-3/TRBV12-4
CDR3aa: CASSFGTRETQYF
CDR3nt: TGTGCCAGCAGTTTCGGGACTAGAGAGACCCAGTACTTC

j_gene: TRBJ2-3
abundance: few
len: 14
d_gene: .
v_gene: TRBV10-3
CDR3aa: CATRQGRGTDTQYF
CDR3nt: TGTGCCACGCGGCAAGGGAGAGGGACAGATACGCAGTATTTT

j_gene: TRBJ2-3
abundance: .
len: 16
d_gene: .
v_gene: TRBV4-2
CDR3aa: CASREDGGSAQDTQYF
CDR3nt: TGTGCCAGCAGGGAAGACGGGGGAAGCGCCCAAGATACGCAGTATTTC